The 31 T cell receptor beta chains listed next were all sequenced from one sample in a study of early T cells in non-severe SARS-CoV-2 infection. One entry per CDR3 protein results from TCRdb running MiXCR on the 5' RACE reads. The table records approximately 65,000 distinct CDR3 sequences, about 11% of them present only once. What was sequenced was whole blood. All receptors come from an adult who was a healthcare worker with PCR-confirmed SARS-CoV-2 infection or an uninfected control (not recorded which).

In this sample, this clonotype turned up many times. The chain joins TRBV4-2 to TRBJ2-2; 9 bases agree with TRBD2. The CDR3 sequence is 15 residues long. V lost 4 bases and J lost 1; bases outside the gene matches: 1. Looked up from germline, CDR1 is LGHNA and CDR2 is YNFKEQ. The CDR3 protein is CASSPSGENTGELFF. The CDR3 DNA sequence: TGTGCCAGCAGCCCTAGCGGGGAGAACACCGGGGAGCTGTTTTTT.

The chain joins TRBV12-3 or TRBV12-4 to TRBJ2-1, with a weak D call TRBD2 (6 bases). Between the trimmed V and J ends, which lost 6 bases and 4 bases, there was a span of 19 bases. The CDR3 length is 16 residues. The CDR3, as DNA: TGTGCCAGCAGCCCAGGGCGGGGACTTATTTACAATGAGCAGTTCTTC. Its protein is CASSPGRGLIYNEQFF.

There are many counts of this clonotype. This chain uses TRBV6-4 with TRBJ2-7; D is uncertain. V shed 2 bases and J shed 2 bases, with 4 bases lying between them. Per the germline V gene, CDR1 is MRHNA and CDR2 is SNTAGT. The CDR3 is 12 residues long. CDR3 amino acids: CASSDRTYEQYF. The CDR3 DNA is TGTGCCAGCAGTGACAGGACCTACGAGCAGTACTTC.

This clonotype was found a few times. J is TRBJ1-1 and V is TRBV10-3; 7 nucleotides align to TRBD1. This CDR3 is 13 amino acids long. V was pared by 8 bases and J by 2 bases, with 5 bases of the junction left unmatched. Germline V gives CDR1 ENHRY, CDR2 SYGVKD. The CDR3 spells CAIGAGGNTEAFF. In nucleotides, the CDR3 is TGTGCCATCGGGGCAGGGGGTAACACTGAAGCTTTCTTT.

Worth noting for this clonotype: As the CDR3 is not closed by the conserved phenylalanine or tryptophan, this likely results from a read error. The CDR3 reads CASSLHTGTSSYNEQFS. The CDR3 coding sequence is TGCGCCAGCAGCTTACATACAGGGACCAGCTCCTACAATGAGCAGTTCTCC. The chain employs TRBV5-1 and TRBJ2-1; D is possibly TRBD1 (6 bases). CDR1 SGHRS and CDR2 YFSETQ come from the germline V gene. This CDR3 is 17 amino acids long. Trimming cost V 2 bases and J 0 bases, with 15 bases left between them.

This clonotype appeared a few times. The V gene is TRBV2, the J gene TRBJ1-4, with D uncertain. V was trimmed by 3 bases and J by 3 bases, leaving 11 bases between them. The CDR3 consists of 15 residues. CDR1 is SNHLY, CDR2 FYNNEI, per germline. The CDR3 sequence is CASSDFRGANEKLFF. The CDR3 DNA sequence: TGTGCCAGCAGTGATTTTCGGGGAGCTAATGAAAAACTGTTTTTT.

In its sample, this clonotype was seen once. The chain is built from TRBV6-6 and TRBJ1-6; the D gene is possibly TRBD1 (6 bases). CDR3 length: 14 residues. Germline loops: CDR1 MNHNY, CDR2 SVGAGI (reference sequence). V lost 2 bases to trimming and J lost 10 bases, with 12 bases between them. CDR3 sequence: CASSYEQGYSPLHF. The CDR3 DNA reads TGTGCCAGCAGTTACGAACAGGGATACTCACCCCTCCACTTT.

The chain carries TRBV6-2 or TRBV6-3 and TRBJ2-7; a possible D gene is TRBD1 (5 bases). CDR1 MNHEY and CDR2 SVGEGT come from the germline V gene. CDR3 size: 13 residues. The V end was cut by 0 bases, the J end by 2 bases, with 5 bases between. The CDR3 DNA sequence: TGTGCCAGCAGTTACTCGGACACCTACGAGCAGTACTTC. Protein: CASSYSDTYEQYF.

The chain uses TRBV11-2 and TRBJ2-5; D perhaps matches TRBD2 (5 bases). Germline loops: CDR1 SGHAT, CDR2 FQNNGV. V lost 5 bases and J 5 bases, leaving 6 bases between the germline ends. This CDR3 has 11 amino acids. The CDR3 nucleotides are TGTGCCAGCAGCCGAGGGGAGACCCAGTACTTC. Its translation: CASSRGETQYF.

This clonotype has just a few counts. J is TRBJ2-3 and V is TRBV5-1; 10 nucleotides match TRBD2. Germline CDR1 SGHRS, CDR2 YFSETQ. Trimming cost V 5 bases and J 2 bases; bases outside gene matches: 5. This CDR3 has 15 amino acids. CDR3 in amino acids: CASRDLAGVTDTQYF. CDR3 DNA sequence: TGCGCCAGCAGAGACCTAGCGGGAGTCACAGATACGCAGTATTTT.

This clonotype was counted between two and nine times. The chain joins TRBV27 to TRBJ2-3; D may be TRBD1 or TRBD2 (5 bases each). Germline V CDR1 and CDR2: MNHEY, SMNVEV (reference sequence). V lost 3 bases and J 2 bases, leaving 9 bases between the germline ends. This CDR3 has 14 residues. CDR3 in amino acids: CASSLGTLTDTQYF. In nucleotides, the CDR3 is TGTGCCAGCAGTTTGGGGACCCTCACAGATACGCAGTATTTT.

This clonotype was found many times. CDR3 amino acids: CSAKRTSFSEQFF. The CDR3 DNA is TGCAGTGCTAAGAGGACTAGTTTTTCTGAGCAGTTCTTC. The V call is TRBV20-1, the J call TRBJ2-1; the match to TRBD2 covers 7 bases. The CDR3 spans 13 residues. Germline values: CDR1 DFQATT, CDR2 SNEGSKA (reference sequence). V shed 4 bases, J shed 9 bases, and the junction held 9 bases outside the gene matches.

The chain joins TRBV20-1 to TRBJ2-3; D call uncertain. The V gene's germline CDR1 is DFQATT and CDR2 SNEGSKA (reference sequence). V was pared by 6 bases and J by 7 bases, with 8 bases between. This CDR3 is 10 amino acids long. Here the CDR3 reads CSADHHTQYF. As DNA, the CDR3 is TGCAGTGCAGACCACCATACGCAGTATTTT.

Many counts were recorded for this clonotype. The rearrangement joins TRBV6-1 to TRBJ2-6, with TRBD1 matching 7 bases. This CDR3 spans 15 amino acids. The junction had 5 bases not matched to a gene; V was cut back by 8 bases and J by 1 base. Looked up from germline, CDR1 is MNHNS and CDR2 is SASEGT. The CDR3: CASGTDRSGANVLTF. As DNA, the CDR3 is TGTGCCAGCGGGACAGACCGTTCTGGGGCCAACGTCCTGACTTTC.

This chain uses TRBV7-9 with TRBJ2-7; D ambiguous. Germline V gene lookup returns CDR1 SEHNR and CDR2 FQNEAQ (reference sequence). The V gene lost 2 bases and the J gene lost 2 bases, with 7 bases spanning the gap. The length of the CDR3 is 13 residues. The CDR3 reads CASSLSGAYEQYF. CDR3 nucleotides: TGTGCCAGCAGCTTATCCGGTGCCTACGAGCAGTACTTC.

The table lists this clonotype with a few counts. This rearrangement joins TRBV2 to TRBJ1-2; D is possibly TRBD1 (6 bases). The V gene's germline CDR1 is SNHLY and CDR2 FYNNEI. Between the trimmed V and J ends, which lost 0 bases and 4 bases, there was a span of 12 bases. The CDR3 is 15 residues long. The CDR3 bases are TGTGCCAGCAGTGAAGCGCAGGGGCTGGGCTATGGCTACACCTTC. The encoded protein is CASSEAQGLGYGYTF.

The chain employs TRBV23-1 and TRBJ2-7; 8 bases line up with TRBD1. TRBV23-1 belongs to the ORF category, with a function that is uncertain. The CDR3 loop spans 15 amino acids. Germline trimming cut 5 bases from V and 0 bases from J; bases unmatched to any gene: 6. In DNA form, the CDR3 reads TGCGCCAGCAGTTTTACAGGGGGGAGCTCCTACGAGCAGTACTTC. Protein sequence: CASSFTGGSSYEQYF.

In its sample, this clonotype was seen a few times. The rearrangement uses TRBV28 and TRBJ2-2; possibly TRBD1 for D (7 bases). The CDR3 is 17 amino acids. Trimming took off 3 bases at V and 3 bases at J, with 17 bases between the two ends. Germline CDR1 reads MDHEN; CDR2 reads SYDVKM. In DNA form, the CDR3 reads TGTGCCAGCAGTTTGTCACAGGGGAGGACGGACACCGGGGAGCTGTTTTTT. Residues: CASSLSQGRTDTGELFF.

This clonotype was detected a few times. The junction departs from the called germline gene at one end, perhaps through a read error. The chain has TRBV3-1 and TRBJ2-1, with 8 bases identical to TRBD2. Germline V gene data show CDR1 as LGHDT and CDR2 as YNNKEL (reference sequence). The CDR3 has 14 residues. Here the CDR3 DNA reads TGTGCCAACAGCCCGACTAGCGCCCACAATGAGCAGTTCTTC. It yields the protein CANSPTSAHNEQFF.

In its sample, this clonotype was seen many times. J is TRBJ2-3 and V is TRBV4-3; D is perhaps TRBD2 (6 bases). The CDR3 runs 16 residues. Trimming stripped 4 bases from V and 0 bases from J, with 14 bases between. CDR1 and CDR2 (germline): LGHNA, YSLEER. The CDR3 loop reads CASSPGTSLSTDTQYF. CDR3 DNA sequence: TGCGCCAGCAGCCCGGGGACTTCCCTAAGCACAGATACGCAGTATTTT.

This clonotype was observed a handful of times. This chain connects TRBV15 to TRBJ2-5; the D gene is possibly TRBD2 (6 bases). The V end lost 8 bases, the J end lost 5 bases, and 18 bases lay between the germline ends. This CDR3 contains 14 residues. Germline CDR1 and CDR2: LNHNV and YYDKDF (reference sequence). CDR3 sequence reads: CATAGGGARETQYF. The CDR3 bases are TGTGCCACCGCGGGTGGAGGGGCTCGGGAGACCCAGTACTTC.

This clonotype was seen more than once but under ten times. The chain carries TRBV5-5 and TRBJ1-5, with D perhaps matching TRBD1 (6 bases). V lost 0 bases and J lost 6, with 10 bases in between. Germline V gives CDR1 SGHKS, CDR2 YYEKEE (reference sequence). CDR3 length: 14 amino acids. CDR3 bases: TGTGCCAGCAGCTTGGATGGGGGGCGTCAGCCCCAGCATTTT. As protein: CASSLDGGRQPQHF.

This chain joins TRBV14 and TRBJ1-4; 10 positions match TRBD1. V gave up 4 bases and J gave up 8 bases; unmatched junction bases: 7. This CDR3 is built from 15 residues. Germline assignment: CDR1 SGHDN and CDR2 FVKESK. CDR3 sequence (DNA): TGTGCCAGCAGCCCACCCGGGACAGGGGTCGAAAAACTGTTTTTT. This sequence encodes CASSPPGTGVEKLFF.

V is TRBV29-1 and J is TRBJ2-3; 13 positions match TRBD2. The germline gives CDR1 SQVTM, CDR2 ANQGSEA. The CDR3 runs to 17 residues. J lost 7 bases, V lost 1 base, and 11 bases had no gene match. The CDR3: CSVEGGTSGTYRNTQYF. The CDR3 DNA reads TGCAGCGTTGAAGGGGGGACTAGCGGGACCTACAGGAATACGCAGTATTTT.

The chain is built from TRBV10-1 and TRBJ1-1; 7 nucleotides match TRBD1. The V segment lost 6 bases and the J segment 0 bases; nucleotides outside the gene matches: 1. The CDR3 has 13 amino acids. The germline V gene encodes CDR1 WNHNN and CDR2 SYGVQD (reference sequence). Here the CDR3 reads CASRQGMNTEAFF. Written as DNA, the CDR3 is TGCGCCAGCAGACAGGGGATGAACACTGAAGCTTTCTTT.

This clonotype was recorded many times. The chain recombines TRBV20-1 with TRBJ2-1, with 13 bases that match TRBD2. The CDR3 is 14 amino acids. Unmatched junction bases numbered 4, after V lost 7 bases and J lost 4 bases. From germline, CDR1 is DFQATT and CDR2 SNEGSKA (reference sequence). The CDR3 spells CSDEGLAGYNEQFF. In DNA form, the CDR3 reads TGCAGTGACGAGGGACTAGCGGGGTACAATGAGCAGTTCTTC.

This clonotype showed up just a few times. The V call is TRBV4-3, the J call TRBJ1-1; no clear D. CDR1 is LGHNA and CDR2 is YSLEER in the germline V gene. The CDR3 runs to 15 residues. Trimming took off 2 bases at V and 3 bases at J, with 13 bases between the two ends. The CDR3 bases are TGCGCCAGCAGCCAAACCGGTTTCTCGGACACTGAAGCTTTCTTT. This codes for CASSQTGFSDTEAFF.

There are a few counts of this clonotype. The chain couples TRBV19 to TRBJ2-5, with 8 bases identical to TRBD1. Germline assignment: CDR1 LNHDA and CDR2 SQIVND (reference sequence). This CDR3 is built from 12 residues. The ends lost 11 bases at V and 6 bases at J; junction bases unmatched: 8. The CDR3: CAGGQGQKTQYF. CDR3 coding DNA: TGTGCCGGCGGACAGGGTCAGAAGACCCAGTACTTC.

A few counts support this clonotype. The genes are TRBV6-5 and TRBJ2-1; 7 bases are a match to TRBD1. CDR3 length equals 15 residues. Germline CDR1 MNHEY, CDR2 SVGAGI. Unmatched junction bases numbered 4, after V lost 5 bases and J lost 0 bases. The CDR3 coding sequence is TGTGCCAGCAGTAGACAGGGCGCCTCCTACAATGAGCAGTTCTTC. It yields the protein CASSRQGASYNEQFF.

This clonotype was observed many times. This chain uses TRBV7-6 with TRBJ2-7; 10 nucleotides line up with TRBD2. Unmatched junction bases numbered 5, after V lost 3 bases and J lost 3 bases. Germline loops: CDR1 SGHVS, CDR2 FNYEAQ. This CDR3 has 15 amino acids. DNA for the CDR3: TGTGCCAGCAGCTTGATGGCTAGCGGGAGCTACGAGCAGTACTTC. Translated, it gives CASSLMASGSYEQYF.

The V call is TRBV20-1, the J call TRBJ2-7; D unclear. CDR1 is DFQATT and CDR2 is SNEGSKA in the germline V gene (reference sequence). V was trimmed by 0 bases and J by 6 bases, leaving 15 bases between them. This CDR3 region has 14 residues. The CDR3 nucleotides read TGCAGTGCTAGAGATCAGTCCAGCTCCCGCGAGCAGTACTTC. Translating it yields CSARDQSSSREQYF.